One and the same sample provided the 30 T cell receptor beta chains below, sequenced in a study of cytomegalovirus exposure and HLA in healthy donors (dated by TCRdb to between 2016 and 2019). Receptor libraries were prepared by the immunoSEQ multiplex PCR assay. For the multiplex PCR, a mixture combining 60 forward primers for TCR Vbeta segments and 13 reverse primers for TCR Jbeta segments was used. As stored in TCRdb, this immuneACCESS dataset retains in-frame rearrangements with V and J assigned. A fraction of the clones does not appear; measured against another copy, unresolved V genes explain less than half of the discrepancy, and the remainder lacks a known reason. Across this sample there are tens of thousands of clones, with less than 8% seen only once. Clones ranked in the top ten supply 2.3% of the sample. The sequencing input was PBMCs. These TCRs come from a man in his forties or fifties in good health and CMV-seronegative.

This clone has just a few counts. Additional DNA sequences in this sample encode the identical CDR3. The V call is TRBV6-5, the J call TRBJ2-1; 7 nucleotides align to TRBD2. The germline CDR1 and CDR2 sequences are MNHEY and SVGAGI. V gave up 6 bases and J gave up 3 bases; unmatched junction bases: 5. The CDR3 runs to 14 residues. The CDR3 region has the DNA TGTGCCAGCAGGGAGCGCGGGGGCTACAATGAGCAGTTCTTC. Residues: CASRERGGYNEQFF.

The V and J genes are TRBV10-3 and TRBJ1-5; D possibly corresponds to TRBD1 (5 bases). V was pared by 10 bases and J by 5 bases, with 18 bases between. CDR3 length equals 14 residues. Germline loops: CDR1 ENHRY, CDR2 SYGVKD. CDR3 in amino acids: CATTPQGGDQPQHF. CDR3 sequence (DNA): TGTGCCACGACTCCTCAGGGAGGGGATCAGCCCCAGCATTTT.

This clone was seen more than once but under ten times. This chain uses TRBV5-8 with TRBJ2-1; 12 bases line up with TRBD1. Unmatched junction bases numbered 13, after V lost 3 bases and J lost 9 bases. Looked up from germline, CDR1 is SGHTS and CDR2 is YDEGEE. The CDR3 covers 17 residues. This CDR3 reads CASSSTGTGGVEGEQFF. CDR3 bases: TGTGCCAGCAGCTCGACCGGGACAGGGGGCGTTGAGGGTGAGCAGTTCTTC.

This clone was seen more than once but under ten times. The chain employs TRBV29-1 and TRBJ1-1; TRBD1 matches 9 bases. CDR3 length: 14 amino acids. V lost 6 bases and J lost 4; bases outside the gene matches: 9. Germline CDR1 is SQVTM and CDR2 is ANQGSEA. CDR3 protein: CSVSYRGRSTEAFF. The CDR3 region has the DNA TGCAGCGTCTCCTACAGGGGGCGGTCCACTGAAGCTTTCTTT. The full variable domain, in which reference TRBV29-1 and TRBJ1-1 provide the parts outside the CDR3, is SAVISQKPSRDICQRGTSLTIQCQVDSQVTMMFWYRQQPGQSLTLIATANQGSEATYESGFVIDKFPISRPNLTFSTLTVSNMSPEDSSIYLCSVSYRGRSTEAFFGQGTRLTVV.

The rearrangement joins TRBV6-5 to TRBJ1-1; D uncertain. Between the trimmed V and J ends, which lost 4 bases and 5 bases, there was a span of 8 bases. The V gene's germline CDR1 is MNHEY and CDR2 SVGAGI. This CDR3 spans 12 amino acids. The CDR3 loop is CASSCSGTEAFF. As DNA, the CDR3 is TGTGCCAGCAGTTGCTCCGGGACTGAAGCTTTCTTT.

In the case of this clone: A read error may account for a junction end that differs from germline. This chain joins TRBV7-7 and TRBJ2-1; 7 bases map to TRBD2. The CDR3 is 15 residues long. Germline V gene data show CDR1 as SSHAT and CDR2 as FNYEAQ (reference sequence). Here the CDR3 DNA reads TGTGCTAGCAGCTTCCGAGCGGGGCTCTACAATGAGCAGTTCTTC. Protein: CASSFRAGLYNEQFF.

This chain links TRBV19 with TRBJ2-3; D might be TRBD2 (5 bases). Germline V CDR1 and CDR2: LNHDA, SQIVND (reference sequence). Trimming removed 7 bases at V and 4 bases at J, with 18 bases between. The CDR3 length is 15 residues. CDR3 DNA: TGTGCCAGTACCCCGTCCGGACTTCAAGCAGATACGCAGTATTTT. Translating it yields CASTPSGLQADTQYF. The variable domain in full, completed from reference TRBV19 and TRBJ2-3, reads DGGITQSPKYLFRKEGQNVTLSCEQNLNHDAMYWYRQDPGQGLRLIYYSQIVNDFQKGDIAEGYSVSREKKESFPLTVTSAQKNPTAFYLCASTPSGLQADTQYFGPGTRLTVL.

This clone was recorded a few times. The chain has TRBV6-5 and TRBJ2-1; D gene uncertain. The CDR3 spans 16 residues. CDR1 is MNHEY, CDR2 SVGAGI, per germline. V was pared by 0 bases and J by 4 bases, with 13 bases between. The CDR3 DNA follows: TGTGCCAGCAGTTACTCGAGGTCTAACCGATACAATGAGCAGTTCTTC. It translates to CASSYSRSNRYNEQFF.

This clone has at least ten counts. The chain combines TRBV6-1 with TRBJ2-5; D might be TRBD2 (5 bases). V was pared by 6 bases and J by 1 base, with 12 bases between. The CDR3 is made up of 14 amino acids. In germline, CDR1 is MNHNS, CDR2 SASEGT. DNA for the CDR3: TGTGCCAGCAGCCCAGGACTGGTCCAAGAGACCCAGTACTTC. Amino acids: CASSPGLVQETQYF.

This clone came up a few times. The CDR3 region is CAISYGTSGVTDTQYF. CDR3 nucleotide sequence: TGTGCCATCAGCTACGGGACTAGCGGGGTCACAGATACGCAGTATTTT. The chain couples TRBV10-3 to TRBJ2-3; 13 nucleotides line up with TRBD2. The CDR3 has 16 residues. Germline lookup yields CDR1 ENHRY and CDR2 SYGVKD. The junction had 5 bases not matched to a gene; V was cut back by 6 bases and J by 2 bases.

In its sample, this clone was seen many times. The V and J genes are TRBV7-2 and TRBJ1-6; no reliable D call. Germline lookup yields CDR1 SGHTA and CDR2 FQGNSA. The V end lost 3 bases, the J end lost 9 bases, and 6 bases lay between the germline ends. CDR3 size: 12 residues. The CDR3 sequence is CASSFEASPLHF. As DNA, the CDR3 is TGTGCCAGCAGCTTTGAGGCTTCACCCCTCCACTTT. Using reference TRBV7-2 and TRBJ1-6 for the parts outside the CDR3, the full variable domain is GAGVSQSPSNKVTEKGKDVELRCDPISGHTALYWYRQSLGQGLEFLIYFQGNSAPDKSGLPSDRFSAERTGGSVSTLTIQRTQQEDSAVYLCASSFEASPLHFGNGTRLTVT.

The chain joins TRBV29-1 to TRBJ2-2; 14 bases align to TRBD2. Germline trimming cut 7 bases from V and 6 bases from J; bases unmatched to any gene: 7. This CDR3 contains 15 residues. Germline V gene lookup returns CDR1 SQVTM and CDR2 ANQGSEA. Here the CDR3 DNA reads TGCAGCGGCCAGACTAGCGGGGGGGGGTCCGGGGAGCTGTTTTTT. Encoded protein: CSGQTSGGGSGELFF.

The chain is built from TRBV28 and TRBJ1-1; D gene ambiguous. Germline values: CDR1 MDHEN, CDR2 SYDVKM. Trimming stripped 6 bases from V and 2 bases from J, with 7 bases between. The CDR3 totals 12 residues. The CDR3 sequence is CASREANTEAFF. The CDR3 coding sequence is TGTGCCAGCAGAGAGGCTAACACTGAAGCTTTCTTT.

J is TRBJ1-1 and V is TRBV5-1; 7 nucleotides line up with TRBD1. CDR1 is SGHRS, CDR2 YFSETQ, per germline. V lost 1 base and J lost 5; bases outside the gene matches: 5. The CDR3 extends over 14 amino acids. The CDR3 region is CASSLTGAQTEAFF. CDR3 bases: TGCGCCAGCAGCTTGACAGGGGCACAAACTGAAGCTTTCTTT.

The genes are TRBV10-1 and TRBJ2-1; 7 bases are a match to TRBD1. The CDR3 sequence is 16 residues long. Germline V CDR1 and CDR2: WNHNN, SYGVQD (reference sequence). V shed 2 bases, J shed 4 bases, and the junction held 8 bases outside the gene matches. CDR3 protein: CASSEVGDRRYNEQFF. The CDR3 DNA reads TGCGCCAGCAGTGAGGTAGGGGACAGAAGATACAATGAGCAGTTCTTC.

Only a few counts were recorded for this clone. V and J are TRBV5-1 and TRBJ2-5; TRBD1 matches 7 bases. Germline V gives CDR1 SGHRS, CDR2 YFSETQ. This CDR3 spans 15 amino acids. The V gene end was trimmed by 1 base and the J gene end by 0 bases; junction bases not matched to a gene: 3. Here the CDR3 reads CASSLTGAYQETQYF. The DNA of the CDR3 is TGCGCCAGCAGCTTGACAGGGGCATACCAAGAGACCCAGTACTTC.

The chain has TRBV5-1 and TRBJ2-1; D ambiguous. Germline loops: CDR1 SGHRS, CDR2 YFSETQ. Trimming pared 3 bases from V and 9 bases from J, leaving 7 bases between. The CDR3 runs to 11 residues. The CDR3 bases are TGCGCCAGCAGCTCCTCCGGTGAGCAGTTCTTC. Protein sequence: CASSSSGEQFF.

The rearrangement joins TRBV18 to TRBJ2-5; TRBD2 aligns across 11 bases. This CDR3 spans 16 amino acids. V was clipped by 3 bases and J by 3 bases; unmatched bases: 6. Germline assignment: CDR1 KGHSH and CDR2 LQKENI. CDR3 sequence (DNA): TGTGCCAGCTCACCCCCGGGACTAGCGGCGAAAGAGACCCAGTACTTC. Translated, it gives CASSPPGLAAKETQYF. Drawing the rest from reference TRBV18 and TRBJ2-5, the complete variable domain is NAGVMQNPRHLVRRRGQEARLRCSPMKGHSHVYWYRQLPEEGLKFMVYLQKENIIDESGMPKERFSAEFPKEGPSILRIQQVVRGDSAAYFCASSPPGLAAKETQYFGPGTRLLVL.

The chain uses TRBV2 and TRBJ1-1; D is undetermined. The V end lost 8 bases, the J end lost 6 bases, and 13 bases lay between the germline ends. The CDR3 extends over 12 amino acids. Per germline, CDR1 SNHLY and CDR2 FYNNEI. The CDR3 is CASSSLSAEAFF. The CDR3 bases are TGTGCCAGCTCTAGCCTCTCCGCTGAAGCTTTCTTT.

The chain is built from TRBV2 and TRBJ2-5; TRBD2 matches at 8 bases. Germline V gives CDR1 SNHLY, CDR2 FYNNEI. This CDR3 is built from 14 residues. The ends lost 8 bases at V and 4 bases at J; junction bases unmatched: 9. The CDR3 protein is CASRDGRGGETQYF. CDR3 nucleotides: TGTGCCAGCCGGGACGGACGGGGGGGAGAGACCCAGTACTTC.

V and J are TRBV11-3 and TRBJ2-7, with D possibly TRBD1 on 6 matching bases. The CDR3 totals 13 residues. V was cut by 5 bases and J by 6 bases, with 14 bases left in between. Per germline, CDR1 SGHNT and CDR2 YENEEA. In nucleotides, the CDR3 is TGTGCCAGCAGCCGCGAGGGGGTGGGCGAGCAGTACTTC. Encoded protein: CASSREGVGEQYF. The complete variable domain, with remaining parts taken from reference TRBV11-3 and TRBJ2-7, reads EAGVVQSPRYKIIEKKQPVAFWCNPISGHNTLYWYLQNLGQGPELLIRYENEEAVDDSQLPKDRFSAERLKGVDSTLKIQPAELGDSAVYLCASSREGVGEQYFGPGTRLTVT.

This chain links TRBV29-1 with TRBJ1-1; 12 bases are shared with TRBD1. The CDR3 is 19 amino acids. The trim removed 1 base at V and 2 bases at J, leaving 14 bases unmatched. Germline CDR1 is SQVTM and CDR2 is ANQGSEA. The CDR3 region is CSVEGGQRDRGPRNTEAFF. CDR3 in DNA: TGCAGCGTTGAAGGGGGCCAACGGGACAGGGGGCCAAGAAACACTGAAGCTTTCTTT.

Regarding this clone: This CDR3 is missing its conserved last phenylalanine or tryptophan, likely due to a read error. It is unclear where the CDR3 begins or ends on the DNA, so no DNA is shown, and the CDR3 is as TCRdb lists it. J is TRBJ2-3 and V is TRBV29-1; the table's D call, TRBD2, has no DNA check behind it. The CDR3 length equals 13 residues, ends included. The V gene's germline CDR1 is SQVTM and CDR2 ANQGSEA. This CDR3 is CSDLAGGSDTKYL.

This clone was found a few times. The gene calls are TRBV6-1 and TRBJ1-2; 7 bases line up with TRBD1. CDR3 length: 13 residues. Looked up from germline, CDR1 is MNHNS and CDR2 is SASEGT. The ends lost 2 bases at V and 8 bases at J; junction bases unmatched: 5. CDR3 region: CASSENRGNGYTF. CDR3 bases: TGTGCCAGCAGTGAAAACAGGGGTAACGGCTACACCTTC.

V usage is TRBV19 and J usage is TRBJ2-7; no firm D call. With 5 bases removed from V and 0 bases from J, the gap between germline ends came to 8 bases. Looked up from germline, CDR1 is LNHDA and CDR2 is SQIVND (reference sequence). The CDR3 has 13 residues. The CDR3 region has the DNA TGTGCCAGTAGTTCTGTTAACTCCTACGAGCAGTACTTC. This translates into CASSSVNSYEQYF. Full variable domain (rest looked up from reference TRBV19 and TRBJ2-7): DGGITQSPKYLFRKEGQNVTLSCEQNLNHDAMYWYRQDPGQGLRLIYYSQIVNDFQKGDIAEGYSVSREKKESFPLTVTSAQKNPTAFYLCASSSVNSYEQYFGPGTRLTVT.

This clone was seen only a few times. Here the CDR3 reads CASSINGRGAGELFF. CDR3 DNA: TGTGCCAGTAGTATCAATGGGAGGGGGGCCGGGGAGCTGTTTTTT. The chain couples TRBV19 to TRBJ2-2; TRBD2 is a possible D gene (7 bases). CDR3 length: 15 amino acids. Germline V gives CDR1 LNHDA, CDR2 SQIVND (reference sequence). V shed 3 bases and J shed 6 bases, with 14 bases lying between them.

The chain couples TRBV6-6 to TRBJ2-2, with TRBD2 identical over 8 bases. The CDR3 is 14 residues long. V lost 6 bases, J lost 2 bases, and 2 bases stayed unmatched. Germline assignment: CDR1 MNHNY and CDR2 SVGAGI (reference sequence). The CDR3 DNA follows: TGTGCCAGCAGAGCGGGAGCTAACACCGGGGAGCTGTTTTTT. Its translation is CASRAGANTGELFF.

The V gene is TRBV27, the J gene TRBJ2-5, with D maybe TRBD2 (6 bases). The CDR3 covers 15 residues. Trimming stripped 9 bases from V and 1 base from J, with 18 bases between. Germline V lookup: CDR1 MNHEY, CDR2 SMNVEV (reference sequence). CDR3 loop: CASASGDLPQETQYF. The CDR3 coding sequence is TGTGCCAGTGCTTCGGGGGACTTGCCCCAAGAGACCCAGTACTTC.

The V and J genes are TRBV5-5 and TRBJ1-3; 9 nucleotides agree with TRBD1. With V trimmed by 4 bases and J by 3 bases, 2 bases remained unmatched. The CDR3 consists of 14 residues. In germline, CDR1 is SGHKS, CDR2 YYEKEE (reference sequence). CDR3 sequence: CASSRTGDGNTIYF. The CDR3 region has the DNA TGTGCCAGCAGCCGGACAGGGGATGGAAACACCATATATTTT.

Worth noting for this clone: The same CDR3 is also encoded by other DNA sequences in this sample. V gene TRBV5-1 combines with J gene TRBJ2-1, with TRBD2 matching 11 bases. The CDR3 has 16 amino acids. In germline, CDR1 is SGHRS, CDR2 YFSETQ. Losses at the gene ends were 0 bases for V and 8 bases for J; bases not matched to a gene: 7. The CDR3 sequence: CASSLGNSGGADEQFF. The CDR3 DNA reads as TGCGCCAGCAGCTTGGGAAATAGCGGGGGGGCGGATGAGCAGTTCTTC. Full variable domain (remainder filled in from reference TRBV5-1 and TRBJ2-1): KAGVTQTPRYLIKTRGQQVTLSCSPISGHRSVSWYQQTPGQGLQFLFEYFSETQRNKGNFPGRFSGRQFSNSRSEMNVSTLELGDSALYLCASSLGNSGGADEQFFGPGTRLTVL.